Presented here are 17 T cell receptor beta chains from one specimen sequenced in a study of post-analysis software for immune sequencing data (dated by TCRdb to the mid-2010s). Study-level results and caveats: Roughly 5 TRBV segments, including TRBV5-6, TRBV5-1 and TRBV20-1, were significantly more frequent in patients than controls.

What these receptors recognize is not known. The library came from PCR. Sequenced on an Illumina HiSeq 2500. To reduce PCR and sequencing biases, unique molecular identifiers were incorporated into the TCR beta cDNA libraries. Through fastp at Q25 and MiXCR, TCRdb rebuilt clones from the public reads, retaining in-frame beta chains. Rows are unified per CDR3 protein, each entry keeping the most common DNA and genes. The sample table holds about 560,000 distinct CDR3 sequences, of which 44% were seen once. Of the sample, roughly 1.8% falls within the top ten clones. The material sequenced was blood. The source of these receptors is a girl aged 5-17 years with multiple sclerosis.

The chain joins TRBV6-2 or TRBV6-3 to TRBJ2-1; possibly TRBD2 for D (5 bases). Germline V gene sequence: CDR1 MNHEY, CDR2 SVGEGT. CDR3 size: 12 residues. V dropped 0 bases and J dropped 13 bases, with 10 bases sitting between them. CDR3 protein: CASSYSRDTQFF. The CDR3 region has the DNA TGTGCCAGCAGTTACTCGAGGGATACCCAGTTCTTC.

The genes are TRBV6-5 and TRBJ2-7; unclear D gene. The CDR3 extends over 12 amino acids. Germline CDR1 reads MNHEY; CDR2 reads SVGAGI. Trimming removed 7 bases from V and 0 bases from J, with 7 bases in between. CDR3 nucleotides: TGTGCCAGCAACTCCAACTCCTACGAGCAGTACTTC. Encoded protein: CASNSNSYEQYF.

This clonotype has only one observation. The J gene is TRBJ2-1, the V gene TRBV10-3, with 9 bases lining up with TRBD2. The CDR3 contains 15 residues. Trimming removed 8 bases from V and 7 bases from J; junction bases left unmatched: 12. Germline V CDR1 and CDR2: ENHRY, SYGVKD. DNA for the CDR3: TGTGCCATCTCCGGGGGAGCGGGAGGAGGGAATGAGCAGTTCTTC. It specifies CAISGGAGGGNEQFF.

This clonotype came up a few times. This CDR3 reads CASSSTGRDYGYTF. The DNA for the CDR3 is TGTGCCAGCAGTTCCACGGGACGGGACTATGGCTACACCTTC. This chain connects TRBV28 to TRBJ1-2, with D tentatively TRBD1 (5 bases). CDR1 and CDR2 (germline): MDHEN, SYDVKM. CDR3 length equals 14 residues. The V gene lost 4 bases and the J gene lost 3 bases, with 12 bases spanning the gap.

The CDR3 DNA follows: TGCGCCAGCAGCTTGGGGCCTAGCGGGAGGGGTGCCAAAAACATTCAGTACTTC. Its protein product is CASSLGPSGRGAKNIQYF. V usage is TRBV5-1 and J usage is TRBJ2-4, with TRBD2 identical over 12 bases. This CDR3 is built from 18 residues. From germline, CDR1 is SGHRS and CDR2 YFSETQ. V lost 0 bases to trimming and J lost 1 base; unmatched junction nucleotides: 5.

This clonotype has only a few counts. CDR3: CASSLAGTGTQTQYF. The DNA of the CDR3 is TGTGCCAGCAGCTTGGCCGGGACAGGGACGCAGACCCAGTACTTC. The rearrangement uses TRBV7-9 and TRBJ2-5; 9 nucleotides match TRBD1. The V and J ends lost 3 bases and 6 bases, in that order; junction bases with no gene match: 8. Germline CDR1 reads SEHNR; CDR2 reads FQNEAQ (reference sequence). The CDR3 loop spans 15 amino acids.

A few counts support this clonotype. The chain links TRBV20-1 to TRBJ2-1; 15 bases agree with TRBD2. The CDR3 extends over 18 amino acids. V trimming: 3 bases; J trimming: 9 bases; junction bases outside the gene matches: 15. Per germline, CDR1 DFQATT and CDR2 SNEGSKA (reference sequence). The CDR3 DNA reads TGCAGTGCTAGTTACCCCGGACTAGCGGGAGGGCCTTCGGCTGAGCAGTTCTTC. As protein: CSASYPGLAGGPSAEQFF.

This clonotype came up a few times. This sequence joins TRBV10-3 and TRBJ2-1; D ambiguous. The CDR3 runs 14 residues. The V gene's germline CDR1 is ENHRY and CDR2 SYGVKD. V dropped 2 bases and J dropped 7 bases, with 12 bases sitting between them. The CDR3 region is CAISEPYKTNEQFF. In nucleotides, the CDR3 is TGTGCCATCAGTGAGCCATACAAAACTAATGAGCAGTTCTTC.

The chain is built from TRBV20-1 and TRBJ2-1; 7 bases are a match to TRBD2. Germline CDR1 is DFQATT and CDR2 is SNEGSKA (reference sequence). Unmatched junction bases numbered 13, after V lost 1 base and J lost 10 bases. The CDR3 loop spans 15 amino acids. CDR3 protein: CSARVVSAGRGEQFF. As DNA, the CDR3 is TGCAGTGCTAGAGTAGTTTCAGCGGGAAGGGGAGAGCAGTTCTTC.

J is TRBJ2-5 and V is TRBV14, with D perhaps matching TRBD2 (6 bases). Per germline, CDR1 SGHDN and CDR2 FVKESK. The CDR3 runs 15 residues. Trimming took off 3 bases at V and 2 bases at J, with 13 bases between the two ends. The CDR3 bases are TGTGCCAGCAGCCAGAGGGGTGGACTACAAGAGACCCAGTACTTC. Its translation is CASSQRGGLQETQYF.

A note on this clonotype: A read error may account for a junction end that differs from germline. The rearrangement joins TRBV5-1 to TRBJ2-4; 9 nucleotides match TRBD1. The DNA end is more similar to TRBJ2-7, so the J call may be wrong. The CDR3 runs to 15 residues. Per the germline V gene, CDR1 is SGHRS and CDR2 is YFSETQ. CDR3 nucleotides: TGCGTCAGCAGCCCCCGGGACAGGGTCCGCTACGAGCAGTACTTC. Residues: CVSSPRDRVRYEQYF.

The table lists this clonotype with many counts. The chain joins TRBV5-1 to TRBJ2-3; D possibly uses TRBD1 or TRBD2 (7 bases each). The CDR3 is made up of 15 amino acids. Germline V gives CDR1 SGHRS, CDR2 YFSETQ. Trimming removed 7 bases from V and 2 bases from J, with 17 bases in between. For the CDR3, the DNA is TGCGCCAGCCGCCCAGGGGGAGGGCCCACAGATACGCAGTATTTT. Translating it yields CASRPGGGPTDTQYF.

The chain carries TRBV10-3 and TRBJ2-7; possibly TRBD2 for D (6 bases). Germline CDR1 is ENHRY and CDR2 is SYGVKD. The CDR3 runs 14 residues. The V end was cut by 2 bases, the J end by 0 bases, with 8 bases between. The CDR3 protein is CAISEGRRSYEQYF. The CDR3 DNA reads TGTGCCATCAGTGAGGGGAGGCGCTCCTACGAGCAGTACTTC.

The chain recombines TRBV30 with TRBJ1-2; 8 bases align to TRBD1. CDR1 and CDR2 from the germline V gene are GTSNPN and SVGIG (reference sequence). The CDR3 length is 12 residues. J gave up 8 bases and V 5 bases, and 7 bases lay outside the gene matches. CDR3 DNA sequence: TGTGCCTGGGAAGGGACAGGAGGCGGCTACACCTTC. Amino acids: CAWEGTGGGYTF.

As concerns this clonotype: One junction end does not reproduce the germline sequence, and a read error may be involved. The chain recombines TRBV3-1 with TRBJ1-1; D not certain. CDR1 and CDR2 from the germline V gene are LGHDT and YNNKEL (reference sequence). The CDR3 totals 15 residues. The CDR3 reads CASSQDWSQNTEDFF. The CDR3 region has the DNA TGTGCCAGCAGCCAAGATTGGAGCCAGAACACTGAAGATTTCTTT. The whole variable domain, filled in from reference TRBV3-1 and TRBJ1-1, reads DTAVSQTPKYLVTQMGNDKSIKCEQNLGHDTMYWYKQDSKKFLKIMFSYNNKELIINETVPNRFSPKSPDKAHLNLHINSLELGDSAVYFCASSQDWSQNTEDFFGQGTRLTVV.

This clonotype was observed a handful of times. V usage is TRBV10-2 and J usage is TRBJ1-4; 7 bases line up with TRBD1. Germline V lookup: CDR1 WSHSY, CDR2 SAAADI. The V segment lost 6 bases and the J segment 8 bases; nucleotides outside the gene matches: 3. The CDR3 length is 12 residues. This CDR3 is CASRRQGEKLFF. CDR3 coding DNA: TGCGCCAGCAGAAGACAGGGCGAAAAACTGTTTTTT.

The gene calls are TRBV4-1 and TRBJ1-1; perhaps TRBD1 as D (6 bases). This CDR3 contains 14 residues. Trimming left V 0 bases short and J 4 bases short, with 9 bases between. CDR1 and CDR2 (germline): MGHRA, YSYEKL. The CDR3 here is CASSQDPGATEAFF. The CDR3 DNA sequence: TGCGCCAGCAGCCAAGATCCAGGGGCCACTGAAGCTTTCTTT.